These 26 T cell receptor beta chains originate from one sample sequenced in a study of T cell clonotyping in hematopoietic cell transplantation. The assay was immunoSEQ multiplex PCR, and TCRdb's table has in-frame clones only and misses some. The sample has roughly 40,000 clones, 95% seen once. The sequenced material came from peripheral blood mononuclear cells. Every receptor here comes from a man under 40 in good health. Some clones in this sample may be carry-over from other donors' samples.

V is TRBV7-2 and J is TRBJ2-2, with D tentatively TRBD1 (5 bases). Germline V gene data show CDR1 as SGHTA and CDR2 as FQGNSA. This CDR3 comprises 14 residues. V was clipped by 3 bases and J by 2 bases, with 7 bases between them. CDR3 residues: CASSFGHNTGELFF. In nucleotides, the CDR3 is TGTGCCAGCAGCTTCGGACATAACACCGGGGAGCTGTTTTTT.

The gene calls are TRBV5-4 and TRBJ2-3; 9 bases match TRBD1. This CDR3 has 17 residues. Germline lookup yields CDR1 SGHNT and CDR2 YYREEE (reference sequence). Trimming cost V 4 bases and J 0 bases; bases outside gene matches: 9. This CDR3 reads CASSRPGTGMSTDTQYF. CDR3 nucleotide sequence: TGTGCCAGCAGCCGTCCCGGGACAGGGATGAGCACAGATACGCAGTATTTT.

The chain carries TRBV13 and TRBJ1-5; 9 bases are shared with TRBD1. V was pared by 0 bases and J by 3 bases, with 12 bases of the junction left unmatched. From germline, CDR1 is PRHDT and CDR2 FYEKMQ (reference sequence). This CDR3 has 19 residues. The CDR3 sequence is CASSLGKYRGPGYNQPQHF. The CDR3 bases are TGTGCCAGCAGCTTAGGCAAATACAGGGGGCCAGGGTACAATCAGCCCCAGCATTTT.

The chain has TRBV29-1 and TRBJ1-1, with D maybe TRBD1 (6 bases). The CDR3 length is 14 residues. Germline lookup yields CDR1 SQVTM and CDR2 ANQGSEA. V lost 2 bases to trimming and J lost 5 bases, with 15 bases between them. The CDR3 region has the DNA TGCAGCGTTGAACTCAGAGGGGGGAGGACTGAAGCTTTCTTT. This translates into CSVELRGGRTEAFF.

This chain's CDR3 is CASSYSSDRGLGYTF. For the CDR3, the DNA is TGTGCCAGCAGTTACTCGAGTGACAGGGGGCTTGGCTACACCTTC. J is TRBJ1-2 and V is TRBV6-5; 10 bases fit TRBD1. The V and J ends lost 0 bases and 7 bases, in that order; junction bases with no gene match: 5. The V gene's germline CDR1 is MNHEY and CDR2 SVGAGI. There are 15 residues in the CDR3.

The V call is TRBV19, the J call TRBJ2-1; TRBD2 matches 8 bases. The CDR3 totals 15 residues. The trim removed 3 bases at V and 7 bases at J, leaving 8 bases unmatched. Germline V gives CDR1 LNHDA, CDR2 SQIVND (reference sequence). The CDR3 DNA is TGTGCCAGTAGTATTATAAGCGGGAGTATGAATGAGCAGTTCTTC. Protein sequence: CASSIISGSMNEQFF.

This chain connects TRBV5-4 to TRBJ2-7; 8 positions match TRBD2. The CDR3 has 15 amino acids. J gave up 5 bases and V 4 bases, and 11 bases lay outside the gene matches. Germline CDR1 SGHNT, CDR2 YYREEE (reference sequence). The CDR3 DNA reads TGTGCCAGCAGCCCCGGCAGCGGGAGAAGCGACGAGCAGTACTTC. This translates into CASSPGSGRSDEQYF. Supplemented by reference TRBV5-4 and TRBJ2-7, the full variable domain reads ETGVTQSPTHLIKTRGQQVTLRCSSQSGHNTVSWYQQALGQGPQFIFQYYREEENGRGNFPPRFSGLQFPNYSSELNVNALELDDSALYLCASSPGSGRSDEQYFGPGTRLTVT.

The chain uses TRBV19 and TRBJ2-7, with 9 bases matching TRBD1. V shed 6 bases, J shed 3 bases, and the junction held 9 bases outside the gene matches. The CDR3 extends over 15 amino acids. Germline loops: CDR1 LNHDA, CDR2 SQIVND (reference sequence). CDR3 sequence reads: CASSLRTGANYEQYF. In nucleotides, the CDR3 is TGTGCCAGTAGCCTACGGACAGGGGCCAACTACGAGCAGTACTTC.

The V gene is TRBV15, the J gene TRBJ2-7, with TRBD2 matching 10 bases. From germline, CDR1 is LNHNV and CDR2 YYDKDF (reference sequence). The CDR3 sequence is 16 residues long. The junction had 8 bases not matched to a gene; V was cut back by 0 bases and J by 6 bases. Here the CDR3 reads CATSRDVGTSVLEQYF. In DNA, the CDR3 is TGTGCCACCAGCAGAGATGTAGGGACTAGCGTTCTCGAGCAGTACTTC. The full variable domain, with the rest looked up from reference TRBV15 and TRBJ2-7, is DAMVIQNPRYQVTQFGKPVTLSCSQTLNHNVMYWYQQKSSQAPKLLFHYYDKDFNNEADTPDNFQSRRPNTSFCFLDIRSPGLGDTAMYLCATSRDVGTSVLEQYFGPGTRLTVT.

V and J are TRBV27 and TRBJ1-5; D gene unclear. The V gene lost 2 bases and the J gene lost 5 bases, with 19 bases spanning the gap. The length of the CDR3 is 17 residues. Germline V lookup: CDR1 MNHEY, CDR2 SMNVEV (reference sequence). Here the CDR3 DNA reads TGTGCCAGCAGTTTAGCACGGAGCTTTAACGGGGATCAGCCCCAGCATTTT. Its translation is CASSLARSFNGDQPQHF.

The chain has TRBV11-2 and TRBJ2-7; D tentatively reads TRBD1 or TRBD2 (5 bases each). Trimming cost V 2 bases and J 5 bases, with 16 bases left between them. Germline V gene lookup returns CDR1 SGHAT and CDR2 FQNNGV. The CDR3 runs to 15 residues. CDR3 loop: CASSLRGVSGDEQYF. The CDR3 DNA follows: TGTGCCAGCAGCTTAAGAGGGGTTAGTGGGGACGAGCAGTACTTC. Variable domain in full (rest from reference TRBV11-2 and TRBJ2-7): EAGVAQSPRYKIIEKRQSVAFWCNPISGHATLYWYQQILGQGPKLLIQFQNNGVVDDSQLPKDRFSAERLKGVDSTLKIQPAKLEDSAVYLCASSLRGVSGDEQYFGPGTRLTVT.

This clone occurred once. The chain carries TRBV6-1 and TRBJ2-1; D is possibly TRBD2 (6 bases). V lost 4 bases and J lost 4, with 20 bases in between. This CDR3 spans 17 amino acids. The germline V gene has CDR1 MNHNS and CDR2 SASEGT. The CDR3, as DNA: TGTGCCAGCAGTGGAAACCGGGGAGGTAGGGGATACAATGAGCAGTTCTTC. This translates into CASSGNRGGRGYNEQFF.

This rearrangement joins TRBV28 to TRBJ2-7; D call uncertain. Germline V gene lookup returns CDR1 MDHEN and CDR2 SYDVKM. The V gene lost 8 bases and the J gene lost 3 bases, with 11 bases spanning the gap. The CDR3 totals 12 residues. The CDR3 DNA reads TGTGCCAGCCACGGGCTGAGCTACGAGCAGTACTTC. Its translation is CASHGLSYEQYF.

The chain combines TRBV19 with TRBJ1-4, with D maybe TRBD1 (5 bases). CDR1 LNHDA and CDR2 SQIVND come from the germline V gene (reference sequence). CDR3 length: 16 amino acids. V shed 4 bases and J shed 6 bases, with 18 bases lying between them. Here the CDR3 reads CASSTTTGDVYEKLFF. The CDR3 DNA is TGTGCCAGTAGTACAACGACGGGGGATGTTTATGAAAAACTGTTTTTT.

The V gene is TRBV15, the J gene TRBJ2-7; 10 bases map to TRBD2. The CDR3 has 16 residues. Per the germline V gene, CDR1 is LNHNV and CDR2 is YYDKDF (reference sequence). Losses at the gene ends were 7 bases for V and 3 bases for J; bases not matched to a gene: 12. CDR3 nucleotides: TGTGCCACCAAACCGGGGCTAGCGGGGGATAACTACGAGCAGTACTTC. Protein product: CATKPGLAGDNYEQYF.

V is TRBV6-1 and J is TRBJ2-3; 8 nucleotides agree with TRBD1. The J segment lost 3 bases and the V segment lost 6 bases, leaving 5 bases of the junction unmatched. CDR3 size: 14 residues. CDR1 is MNHNS and CDR2 is SASEGT in the germline V gene. As DNA, the CDR3 is TGTGCCAGCAGGAGGACAGGGACGACAGATACGCAGTATTTT. Translation gives CASRRTGTTDTQYF.

The gene calls are TRBV5-6 and TRBJ1-4; no clear D gene. Germline V gene sequence: CDR1 SGHDT, CDR2 YYEEEE. The V end was cut by 2 bases, the J end by 8 bases, with 13 bases between. This CDR3 contains 14 residues. The CDR3 region is CASSFQAGEEKLFF. The CDR3 DNA is TGTGCCAGCAGCTTTCAAGCGGGCGAAGAAAAACTGTTTTTT.

The chain couples TRBV28 to TRBJ1-4; D is uncertain. CDR1 is MDHEN, CDR2 SYDVKM, per germline. The V end lost 5 bases, the J end lost 3 bases, and 16 bases lay between the germline ends. This CDR3 is 16 amino acids long. The CDR3 region has the DNA TGTGCCAGCAGTGATTCGAAGGGAGCAGCTAATGAAAAACTGTTTTTT. Translated, it gives CASSDSKGAANEKLFF.

V is TRBV19 and J is TRBJ1-6; D might be TRBD1 (5 bases). Germline lookup yields CDR1 LNHDA and CDR2 SQIVND (reference sequence). V was pared by 9 bases and J by 8 bases, with 14 bases between. The CDR3 spans 13 residues. The CDR3 coding sequence is TGTGCCAGCGCCCGGGGGTGGGATTCACCCCTCCACTTT. It yields the protein CASARGWDSPLHF. The full variable domain, completed using reference TRBV19 and TRBJ1-6, is DGGITQSPKYLFRKEGQNVTLSCEQNLNHDAMYWYRQDPGQGLRLIYYSQIVNDFQKGDIAEGYSVSREKKESFPLTVTSAQKNPTAFYLCASARGWDSPLHFGNGTRLTVT.

The CDR3 bases are TGTGCCAGCAGCGTCAGGCTAGCCGGCACAGATACGCAGTATTTT. Translated, it gives CASSVRLAGTDTQYF. The chain couples TRBV9 to TRBJ2-3; TRBD2 might be the D (5 bases). The CDR3 is made up of 15 amino acids. Trimming cost V 2 bases and J 1 base, with 11 bases left between them. CDR1 is SGDLS and CDR2 is YYNGEE in the germline V gene.

The chain couples TRBV7-8 to TRBJ2-5; D is possibly TRBD1 or TRBD2 (5 bases each). Germline V gene sequence: CDR1 SGHVS, CDR2 FQNEAQ. There are 13 residues in the CDR3. Between the trimmed V and J ends, which lost 5 bases and 5 bases, there was a span of 12 bases. DNA for the CDR3: TGTGCCAGCAGCCCTCCTCGGGACGAGACCCAGTACTTC. Its translation: CASSPPRDETQYF. The full variable domain, with the rest looked up from reference TRBV7-8 and TRBJ2-5, is GAGVSQSPRYKVAKRGQDVALRCDPISGHVSLFWYQQALGQGPEFLTYFQNEAQLDKSGLPSDRFFAERPEGSVSTLKIQRTQQEDSAVYLCASSPPRDETQYFGPGTRLLVL.

The gene calls are TRBV9 and TRBJ1-4; TRBD1 aligns across 7 bases. Germline-derived CDR1 and CDR2 are SGDLS and YYNGEE. The CDR3 length is 14 residues. V shed 4 bases, J shed 12 bases, and the junction held 12 bases outside the gene matches. This CDR3 is CASSPPAGGSELFF. CDR3 nucleotides: TGTGCCAGCAGCCCCCCGGCAGGGGGATCGGAACTGTTTTTT.

This clone was observed a single time. The chain uses TRBV5-4 and TRBJ1-1; possible D gene TRBD1, 5 bases. The CDR3 runs 18 residues. The germline V gene has CDR1 SGHNT and CDR2 YYREEE (reference sequence). V lost 4 bases, J lost 7 bases, and 29 bases lay in between. The CDR3 coding sequence is TGTGCCAGCAGCCCCAAGGGGATACAGCTGGGGGAGGGAATTGAAGCTTTCTTT. As protein: CASSPKGIQLGEGIEAFF.

The chain has TRBV11-2 and TRBJ2-2; 9 bases are shared with TRBD1. V lost 3 bases to trimming and J lost 6 bases; unmatched junction nucleotides: 5. Germline lookup yields CDR1 SGHAT and CDR2 FQNNGV. CDR3 length: 15 residues. DNA of the CDR3: TGTGCCAGCAGCTTTACAGGGGGCTCGTCCGGGGAGCTGTTTTTT. It encodes CASSFTGGSSGELFF.

The chain couples TRBV6-1 to TRBJ1-1; 7 nucleotides match TRBD1. The CDR3 is 14 residues long. V was pared by 6 bases and J by 5 bases, with 9 bases of the junction left unmatched. The V gene's germline CDR1 is MNHNS and CDR2 SASEGT. The CDR3 DNA follows: TGTGCCAGCAGCCGGTTGGACAGGCAAACTGAAGCTTTCTTT. It translates to CASSRLDRQTEAFF.

The rearrangement uses TRBV6-1 and TRBJ1-2; D remains ambiguous. CDR1 and CDR2 from the germline V gene are MNHNS and SASEGT. The CDR3 length is 10 residues. V was cut by 4 bases and J by 8 bases, with 5 bases left in between. In DNA form, the CDR3 reads TGTGCCAGCAGTGCCGGGGGCTACACCTTC. Translating gives CASSAGGYTF.